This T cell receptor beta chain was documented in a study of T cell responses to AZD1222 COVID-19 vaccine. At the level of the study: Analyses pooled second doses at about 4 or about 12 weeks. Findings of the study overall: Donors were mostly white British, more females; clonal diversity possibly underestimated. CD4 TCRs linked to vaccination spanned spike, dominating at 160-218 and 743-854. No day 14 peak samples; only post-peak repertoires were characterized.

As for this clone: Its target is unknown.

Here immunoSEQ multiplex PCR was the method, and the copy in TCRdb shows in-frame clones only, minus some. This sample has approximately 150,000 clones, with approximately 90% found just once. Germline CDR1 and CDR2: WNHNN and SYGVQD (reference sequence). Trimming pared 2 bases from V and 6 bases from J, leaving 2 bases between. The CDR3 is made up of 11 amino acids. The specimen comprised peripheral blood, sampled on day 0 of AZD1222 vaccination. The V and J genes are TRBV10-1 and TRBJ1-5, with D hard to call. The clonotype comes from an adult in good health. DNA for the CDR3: TGCGCCAGCAGTGAGCGTCAGCCCCAGCATTTT. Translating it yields CASSERQPQHF.